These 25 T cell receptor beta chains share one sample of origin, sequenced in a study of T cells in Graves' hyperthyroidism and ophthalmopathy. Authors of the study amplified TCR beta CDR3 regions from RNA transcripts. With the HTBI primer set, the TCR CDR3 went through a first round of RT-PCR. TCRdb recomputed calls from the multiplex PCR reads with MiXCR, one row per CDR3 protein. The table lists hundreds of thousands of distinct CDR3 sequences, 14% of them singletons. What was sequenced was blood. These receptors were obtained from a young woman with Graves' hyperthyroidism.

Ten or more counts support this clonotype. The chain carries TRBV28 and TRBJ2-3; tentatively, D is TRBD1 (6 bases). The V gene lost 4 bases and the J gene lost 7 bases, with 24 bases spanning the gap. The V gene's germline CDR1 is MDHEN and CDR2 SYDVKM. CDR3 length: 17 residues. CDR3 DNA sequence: TGTGCCAGCAGTTCCACCTCCAGGGGAAGGGTAGTGAATACGCAGTATTTT. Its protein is CASSSTSRGRVVNTQYF.

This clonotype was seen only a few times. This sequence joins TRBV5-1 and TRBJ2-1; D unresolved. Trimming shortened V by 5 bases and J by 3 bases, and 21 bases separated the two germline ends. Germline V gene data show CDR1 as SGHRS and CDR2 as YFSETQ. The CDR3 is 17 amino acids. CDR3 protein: CASSPWVNPTVYNEQFF. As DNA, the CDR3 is TGCGCCAGCAGTCCTTGGGTGAATCCTACCGTCTACAATGAGCAGTTCTTC.

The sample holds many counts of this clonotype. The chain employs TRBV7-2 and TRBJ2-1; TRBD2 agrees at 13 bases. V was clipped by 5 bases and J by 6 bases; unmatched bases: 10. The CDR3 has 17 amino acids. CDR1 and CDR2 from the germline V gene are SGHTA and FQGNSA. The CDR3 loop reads CASSLTSGRPVFNEQFF. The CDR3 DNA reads TGTGCCAGCAGCCTGACTAGCGGGAGGCCCGTCTTCAATGAGCAGTTCTTC.

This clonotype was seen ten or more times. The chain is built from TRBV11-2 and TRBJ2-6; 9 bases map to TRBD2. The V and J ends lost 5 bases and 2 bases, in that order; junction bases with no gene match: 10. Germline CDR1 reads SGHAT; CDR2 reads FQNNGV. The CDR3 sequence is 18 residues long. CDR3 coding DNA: TGTGCCAGCAGCACGCGCAGGGCTAGCGGGACTGGGGCCAACGTCCTGACTTTC. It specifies CASSTRRASGTGANVLTF.

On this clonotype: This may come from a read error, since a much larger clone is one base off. CDR3 residues: CASSLARREQYF. The CDR3 DNA reads TGTGCCAGCAGTTTAGCGCGGCGGGAGCAGTACTTC. The chain combines TRBV12-3 or TRBV12-4 with TRBJ2-7; D remains ambiguous. The CDR3 has 12 residues. Trimming took off 0 bases at V and 7 bases at J, with 7 bases between the two ends.

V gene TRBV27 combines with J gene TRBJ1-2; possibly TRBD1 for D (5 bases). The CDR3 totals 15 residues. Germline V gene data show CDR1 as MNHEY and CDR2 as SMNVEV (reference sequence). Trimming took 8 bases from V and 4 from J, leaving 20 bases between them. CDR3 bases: TGTGCCAGCCGTACTACAGGATCCGTGGGCTATGGCTACACCTTC. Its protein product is CASRTTGSVGYGYTF.

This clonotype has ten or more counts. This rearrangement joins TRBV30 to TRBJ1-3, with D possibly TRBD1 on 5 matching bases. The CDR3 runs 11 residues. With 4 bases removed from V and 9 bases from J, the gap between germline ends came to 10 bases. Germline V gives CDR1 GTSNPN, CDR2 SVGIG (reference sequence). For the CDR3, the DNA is TGTGCCTGGACTCGGGGGGGCACCATATATTTT. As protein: CAWTRGGTIYF.

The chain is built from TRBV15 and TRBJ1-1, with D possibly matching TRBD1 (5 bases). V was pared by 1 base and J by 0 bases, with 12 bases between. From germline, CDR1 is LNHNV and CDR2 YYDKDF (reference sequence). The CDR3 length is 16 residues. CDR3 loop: CATSRGVQGLNTEAFF. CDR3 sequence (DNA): TGTGCCACCAGCAGAGGGGTGCAGGGCCTGAACACTGAAGCTTTCTTT.

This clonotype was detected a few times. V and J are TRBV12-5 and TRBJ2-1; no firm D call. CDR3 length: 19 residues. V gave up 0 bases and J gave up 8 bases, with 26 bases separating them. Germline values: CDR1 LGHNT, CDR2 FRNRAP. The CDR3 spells CASGLVPPPLRLAWDEQFF. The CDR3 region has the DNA TGTGCTAGTGGTTTGGTACCCCCCCCCCTCCGACTGGCTTGGGATGAGCAGTTCTTC.

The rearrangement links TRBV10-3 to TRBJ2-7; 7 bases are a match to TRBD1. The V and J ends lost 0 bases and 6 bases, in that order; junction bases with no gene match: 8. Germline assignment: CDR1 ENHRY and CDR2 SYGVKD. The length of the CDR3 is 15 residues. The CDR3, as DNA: TGTGCCATCAGTGAGTCGGAAAGGGGGCGCCCCGAGCAGTACTTC. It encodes CAISESERGRPEQYF.

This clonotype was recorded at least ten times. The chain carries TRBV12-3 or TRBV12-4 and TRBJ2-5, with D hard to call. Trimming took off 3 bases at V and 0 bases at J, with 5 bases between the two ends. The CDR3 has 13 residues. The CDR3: CASSFLNQETQYF. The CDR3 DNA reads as TGTGCCAGCAGTTTCCTAAACCAAGAGACCCAGTACTTC.

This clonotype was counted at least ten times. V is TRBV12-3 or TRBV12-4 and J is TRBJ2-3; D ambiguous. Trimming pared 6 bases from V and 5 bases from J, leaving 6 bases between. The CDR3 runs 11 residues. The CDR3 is CASRSEDTQYF. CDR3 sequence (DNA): TGTGCCAGCAGGTCAGAAGATACGCAGTATTTT.

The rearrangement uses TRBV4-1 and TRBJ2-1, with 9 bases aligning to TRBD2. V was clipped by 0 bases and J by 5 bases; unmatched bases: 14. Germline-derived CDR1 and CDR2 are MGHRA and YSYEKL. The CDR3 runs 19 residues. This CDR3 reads CASSQDSIRLAAEDNEQFF. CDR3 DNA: TGCGCCAGCAGCCAAGATTCCATCCGACTAGCGGCAGAGGACAATGAGCAGTTCTTC.

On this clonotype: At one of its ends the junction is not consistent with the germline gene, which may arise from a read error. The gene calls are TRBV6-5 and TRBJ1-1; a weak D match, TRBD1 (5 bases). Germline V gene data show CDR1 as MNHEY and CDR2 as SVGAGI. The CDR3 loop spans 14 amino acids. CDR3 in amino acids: CASSYSRRGTEDFF. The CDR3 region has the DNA TGTGCCAGCAGTTACTCGAGGCGGGGCACTGAAGATTTCTTT.

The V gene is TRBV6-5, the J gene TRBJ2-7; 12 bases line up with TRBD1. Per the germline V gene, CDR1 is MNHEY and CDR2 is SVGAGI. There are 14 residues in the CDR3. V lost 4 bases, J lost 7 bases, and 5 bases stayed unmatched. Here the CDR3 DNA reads TGTGCCAGCAGTTGCGGGACAGGGGGCCTTGAGCAGTACTTC. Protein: CASSCGTGGLEQYF.

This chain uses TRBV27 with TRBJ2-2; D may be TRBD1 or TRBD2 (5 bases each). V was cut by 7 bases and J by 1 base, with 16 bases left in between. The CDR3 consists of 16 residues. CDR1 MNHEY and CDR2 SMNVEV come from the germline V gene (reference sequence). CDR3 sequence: CASTTGTLWNTGELFF. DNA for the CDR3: TGTGCCAGCACCACCGGGACCCTATGGAACACCGGGGAGCTGTTTTTT.

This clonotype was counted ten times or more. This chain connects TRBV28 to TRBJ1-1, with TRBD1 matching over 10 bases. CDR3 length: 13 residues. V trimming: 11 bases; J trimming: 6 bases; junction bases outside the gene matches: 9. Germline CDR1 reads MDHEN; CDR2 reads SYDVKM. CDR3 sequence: CAGTGANSAEAFF. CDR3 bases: TGTGCCGGGACAGGGGCTAACAGCGCTGAAGCTTTCTTT. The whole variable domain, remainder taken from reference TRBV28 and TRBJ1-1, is DVKVTQSSRYLVKRTGEKVFLECVQDMDHENMFWYRQDPGLGLRLIYFSYDVKMKEKGDIPEGYSVSREKKERFSLILESASTNQTSMYLCAGTGANSAEAFFGQGTRLTVV.

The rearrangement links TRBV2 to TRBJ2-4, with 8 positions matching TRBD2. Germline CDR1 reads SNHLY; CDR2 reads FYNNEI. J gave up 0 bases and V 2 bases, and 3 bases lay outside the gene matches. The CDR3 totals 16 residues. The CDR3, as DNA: TGTGCCAGCAGTGAATCCCTAGCGGGAGCCAAAAACATTCAGTACTTC. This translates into CASSESLAGAKNIQYF.

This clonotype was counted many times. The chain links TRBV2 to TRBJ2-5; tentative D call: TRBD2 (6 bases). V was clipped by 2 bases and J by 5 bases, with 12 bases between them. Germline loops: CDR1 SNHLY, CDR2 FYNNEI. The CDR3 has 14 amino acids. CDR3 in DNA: TGTGCCAGCAGTGAATCGGGGACTGGGGAGACCCAGTACTTC. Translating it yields CASSESGTGETQYF.

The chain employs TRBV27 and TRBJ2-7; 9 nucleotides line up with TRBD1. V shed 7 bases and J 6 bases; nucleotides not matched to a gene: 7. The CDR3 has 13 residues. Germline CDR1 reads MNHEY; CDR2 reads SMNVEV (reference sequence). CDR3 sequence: CASTQDRGGEQYF. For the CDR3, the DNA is TGTGCCAGCACACAGGACAGGGGAGGCGAGCAGTACTTC.

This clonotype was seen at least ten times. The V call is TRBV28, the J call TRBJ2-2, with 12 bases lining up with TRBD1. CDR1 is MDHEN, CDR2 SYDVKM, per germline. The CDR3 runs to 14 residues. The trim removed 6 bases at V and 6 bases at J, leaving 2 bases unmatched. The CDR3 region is CASRGTGGSGELFF. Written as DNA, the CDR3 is TGTGCCAGCAGGGGGACAGGGGGCTCCGGGGAGCTGTTTTTT.

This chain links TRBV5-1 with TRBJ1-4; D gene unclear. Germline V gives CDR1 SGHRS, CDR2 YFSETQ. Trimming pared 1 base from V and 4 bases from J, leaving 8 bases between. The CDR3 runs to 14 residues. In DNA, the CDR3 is TGCGCCAGCAGCTTGCGGTCAGATAATGAAAAACTGTTTTTT. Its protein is CASSLRSDNEKLFF.

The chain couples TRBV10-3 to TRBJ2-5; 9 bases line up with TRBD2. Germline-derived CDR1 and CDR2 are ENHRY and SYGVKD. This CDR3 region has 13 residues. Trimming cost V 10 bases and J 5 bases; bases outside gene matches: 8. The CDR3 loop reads CATIAGAGETQYF. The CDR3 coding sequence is TGTGCCACGATAGCGGGAGCGGGGGAGACCCAGTACTTC.

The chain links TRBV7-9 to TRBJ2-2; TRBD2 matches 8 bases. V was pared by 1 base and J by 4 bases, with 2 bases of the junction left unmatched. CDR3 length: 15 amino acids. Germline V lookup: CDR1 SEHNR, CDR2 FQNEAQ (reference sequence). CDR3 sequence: CASSLGLASTGELFF. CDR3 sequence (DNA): TGTGCCAGCAGCTTAGGACTAGCGAGCACCGGGGAGCTGTTTTTT.

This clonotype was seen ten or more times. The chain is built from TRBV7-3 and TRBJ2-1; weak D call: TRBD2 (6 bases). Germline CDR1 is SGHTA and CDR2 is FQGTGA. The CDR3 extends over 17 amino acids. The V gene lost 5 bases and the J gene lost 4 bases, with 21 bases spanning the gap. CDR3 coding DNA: TGTGCCAGCAGCCCCATGACTAGAACGGGGGTTTACAATGAGCAGTTCTTC. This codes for CASSPMTRTGVYNEQFF.